Below, one TCR beta chain is given with its context. This sample was taken from a study of blood T cell repertoires in COVID-19. About the study: COVID-19 samples from acute and convalescent phases originated in the United States, Italy and Spain. T cells, B-cell-depleted T cells, or PBMCs provided the cDNA or gDNA that served as material.

Study processing details: Amplification of reference gene primers was used by the study to estimate nucleated cell counts. Profiled with immunoSEQ multiplex PCR; TCRdb holds only in-frame clones, not every one. V and J calls and clone size are copied from that table; D and trimming were computed from the DNA. The data hold roughly 250,000 clones, with approximately 87% observed a single time. V lost 6 bases to trimming and J lost 3 bases; unmatched junction nucleotides: 10. Germline CDR1 is MNHEY and CDR2 is SMNVEV (reference sequence). The CDR3 has 16 residues. The TCR was taken from a human donor in a cohort sampled during active COVID-19. The V and J genes are TRBV27 and TRBJ1-3; TRBD1 aligns across 8 bases. The sequenced sample was peripheral blood. The CDR3 loop is CASRTNTGTGGNTIYF. CDR3 nucleotide sequence: TGTGCCAGCAGGACGAATACCGGGACAGGTGGAAACACCATATATTTT.